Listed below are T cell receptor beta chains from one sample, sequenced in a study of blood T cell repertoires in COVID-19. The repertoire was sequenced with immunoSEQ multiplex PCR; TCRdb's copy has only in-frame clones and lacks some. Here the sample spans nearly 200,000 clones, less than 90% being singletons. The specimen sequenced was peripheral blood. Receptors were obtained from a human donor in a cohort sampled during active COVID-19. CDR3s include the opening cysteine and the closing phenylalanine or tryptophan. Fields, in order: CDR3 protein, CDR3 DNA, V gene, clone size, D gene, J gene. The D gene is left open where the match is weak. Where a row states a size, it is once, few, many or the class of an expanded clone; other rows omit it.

CASRDRGIKPQHF | TGTGCCAGCAGGGACAGGGGGATCAAGCCCCAGCATTTT | TRBV28 | once | TRBD1 | TRBJ1-5
CASSLDRVRGNTIYF | TGTGCCAGCAGCTTGGACAGGGTGAGGGGAAACACCATATATTTT | TRBV7-9 | . | TRBD1 | TRBJ1-3
CASSLAPSRGWFF | TGTGCCAGCAGCTTAGCTCCCTCTCGGGGTTGGTTCTTC | TRBV7-2 | . | . | TRBJ2-1
CAWSVGVATDTQYF | TGTGCCTGGAGTGTAGGAGTCGCCACAGATACGCAGTATTTT | TRBV30 | . | . | TRBJ2-3
CASSTGGLAGSNTGELFF | TGTGCCAGCAGCACGGGGGGGCTAGCGGGGTCGAACACCGGGGAGCTGTTTTTT | TRBV11-3 | . | TRBD2 | TRBJ2-2
CASSIAGVETQYF | TGTGCCAGTAGTATAGCAGGGGTGGAGACCCAGTACTTC | TRBV19 | . | . | TRBJ2-5
CASSPGRGQPQHF | TGTGCCAGCAGCCCAGGTCGGGGTCAGCCCCAGCATTTT | TRBV27 | . | . | TRBJ1-5
CSASGRGANTGELFF | TGCAGTGCTAGTGGACGGGGGGCGAACACCGGGGAGCTGTTTTTT | TRBV20-1 | . | TRBD2 | TRBJ2-2
CASSQESGAGRAQHF | TGTGCCAGCAGCCAAGAGTCAGGGGCCGGCCGGGCCCAGCATTTT | TRBV4-2 | . | . | TRBJ1-5
CASTQGISGANVLTF | TGCGCCAGCACGCAGGGTATCTCTGGGGCCAACGTCCTGACTTTC | TRBV5-1 | . | . | TRBJ2-6
CASSHGDRGPEAFF | TGCGCCAGCAGCCATGGGGACAGGGGGCCTGAAGCTTTCTTT | TRBV4-1 | . | TRBD1 | TRBJ1-1
CASSLDPTSGHSYEQYF | TGTGCCAGCAGCTTGGATCCGACTAGCGGGCACTCCTACGAGCAGTACTTC | TRBV5-4 | . | TRBD2 | TRBJ2-7
CASSIDAAGQGATGANVLTF | TGTGCCAGTAGTATAGACGCAGCCGGACAGGGGGCGACTGGGGCCAACGTCCTGACTTTC | TRBV19 | . | TRBD1 | TRBJ2-6
CASSEGWTGAYNEQFF | TGTGCCAGCAGTGAAGGCTGGACAGGGGCCTACAATGAGCAGTTCTTC | TRBV6-1 | . | TRBD1 | TRBJ2-1
CASSDTGNSPLHF | TGTGCCAGTAGTGATACGGGGAATTCACCCCTCCACTTT | TRBV19 | . | . | TRBJ1-6
CASSPYMIGQGISDGYTF | TGTGCCAGCTCACCATATATGATAGGACAGGGGATATCGGATGGCTACACCTTC | TRBV18 | . | TRBD1 | TRBJ1-2
CASSLDRGTEAFF | TGTGCCAGCAGCCTAGACAGAGGGACTGAAGCTTTCTTT | TRBV7-9 | . | . | TRBJ1-1
CATQTGQGSEAFF | TGCGCCACCCAAACAGGACAGGGTAGTGAAGCTTTCTTT | TRBV5-1 | . | TRBD1 | TRBJ1-1
CASSQTGSANYGYTF | TGTGCCAGCAGTCAGACAGGCTCAGCTAACTATGGCTACACCTTC | TRBV6-6 | . | . | TRBJ1-2
CASSLTGPTGELFF | TGTGCCAGCAGCTTAACAGGTCCCACCGGGGAGCTGTTTTTT | TRBV7-2 | . | . | TRBJ2-2
CASSLEGTGSHNEQFF | TGCGCCAGCAGCTTGGAGGGGACAGGGTCCCACAATGAGCAGTTCTTC | TRBV5-1 | . | TRBD1 | TRBJ2-1
CASAQAGALTDTQYF | TGTGCCAGCGCACAAGCGGGAGCCTTGACAGATACGCAGTATTTT | TRBV18 | . | TRBD2 | TRBJ2-3
CSVEIAGGPGEQYF | TGCAGCGTTGAAATAGCGGGAGGGCCGGGTGAGCAGTACTTC | TRBV29-1 | . | TRBD2 | TRBJ2-7
CASSQEGQGVTDTQYF | TGTGCCAGCAGCCAAGAGGGACAGGGGGTCACAGATACGCAGTATTTT | TRBV4-2 | . | TRBD1 | TRBJ2-3
CAWSVGLAGGDEQFF | TGTGCCTGGAGTGTCGGGCTAGCGGGGGGGGATGAGCAGTTCTTC | TRBV30 | . | TRBD2 | TRBJ2-1
CASSQAGGQGPNYGYTF | TGCGCCAGCAGCCAAGCGGGGGGACAGGGCCCCAACTATGGCTACACCTTC | TRBV4-1 | . | TRBD1 | TRBJ1-2
CASSGGEGRQQFF | TGTGCCAGCAGTGGGGGAGAAGGGCGGCAGCAGTTCTTC | TRBV25-1 | . | . | TRBJ2-1
CASSVEGVGTGNGDTQYF | TGTGCCAGCAGCGTAGAGGGGGTAGGAACAGGGAACGGAGATACGCAGTATTTT | TRBV9 | . | . | TRBJ2-3
CASSFTGQGGSPLHF | TGTGCCAGCAGTTTCACTGGACAGGGGGGTTCACCCCTCCACTTT | TRBV28 | . | TRBD1 | TRBJ1-6
CASSRIRGQTGELFF | TGTGCCAGCAGTCGAATCAGGGGGCAGACCGGGGAGCTGTTTTTT | TRBV6-6 | . | TRBD1 | TRBJ2-2
CASSLVPREGYGYTF | TGTGCCAGCAGCTTAGTCCCCAGGGAGGGATATGGCTACACCTTC | TRBV7-2 | . | . | TRBJ1-2
CASSQGGYVGTVGNTIYF | TGTGCCAGCAGCCAAGGGGGGTACGTAGGGACAGTTGGAAACACCATATATTTT | TRBV3-1/TRBV3-2 | . | TRBD1 | TRBJ1-3
CSASLGANYEQYF | TGCAGTGCTAGTTTGGGGGCGAACTACGAGCAGTACTTC | TRBV20-1 | . | . | TRBJ2-7
CAISELGGPGYTF | TGTGCCATCAGTGAGTTGGGAGGGCCCGGCTACACCTTC | TRBV10-3 | . | . | TRBJ1-2
CASSPDRVNQPQHF | TGTGCCAGCTCACCAGACAGGGTCAATCAGCCCCAGCATTTT | TRBV18 | . | TRBD1 | TRBJ1-5
CASCKRSHNEKLFF | TGTGCCAGCTGTAAAAGGAGTCATAATGAAAAACTGTTTTTT | TRBV28 | . | . | TRBJ1-4
CASSQRAGTGELFF | TGTGCCAGCAGCCAACGGGCGGGGACCGGGGAGCTGTTTTTT | TRBV7-2 | few | . | TRBJ2-2
CASSRQGGVLHTEAFF | TGTGCCAGCAGCCGCCAGGGTGGCGTCCTTCACACTGAAGCTTTCTTT | TRBV5-6 | . | . | TRBJ1-1
CASSAGGYTF | TGTGCCAGTTCAGCGGGGGGCTACACCTTC | TRBV9 | . | . | TRBJ1-2
CASGNGGGKKLFF | TGTGCCAGCGGCAACGGCGGGGGCAAGAAACTGTTTTTT | TRBV12-3/TRBV12-4 | . | . | TRBJ1-4
CASSLLAGGRNRVNEQFF | TGTGCTAGCAGCTTGTTGGCGGGGGGGCGTAATCGGGTAAATGAGCAGTTCTTC | TRBV7-7 | . | TRBD2 | TRBJ2-1